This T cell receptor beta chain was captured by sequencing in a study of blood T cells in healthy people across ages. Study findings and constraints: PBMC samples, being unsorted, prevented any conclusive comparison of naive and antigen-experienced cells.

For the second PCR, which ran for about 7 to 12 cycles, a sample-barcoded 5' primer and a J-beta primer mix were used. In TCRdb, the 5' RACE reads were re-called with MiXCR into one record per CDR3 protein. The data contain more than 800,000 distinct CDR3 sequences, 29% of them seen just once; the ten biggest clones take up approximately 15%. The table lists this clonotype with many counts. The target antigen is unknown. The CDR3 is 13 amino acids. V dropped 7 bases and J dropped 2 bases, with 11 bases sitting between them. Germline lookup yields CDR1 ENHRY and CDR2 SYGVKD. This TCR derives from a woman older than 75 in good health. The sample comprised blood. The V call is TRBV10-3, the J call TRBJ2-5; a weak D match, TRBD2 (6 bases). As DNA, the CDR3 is TGTGCCATCAAGCCCAGCGGGCAAGAGACCCAGTACTTC. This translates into CAIKPSGQETQYF.